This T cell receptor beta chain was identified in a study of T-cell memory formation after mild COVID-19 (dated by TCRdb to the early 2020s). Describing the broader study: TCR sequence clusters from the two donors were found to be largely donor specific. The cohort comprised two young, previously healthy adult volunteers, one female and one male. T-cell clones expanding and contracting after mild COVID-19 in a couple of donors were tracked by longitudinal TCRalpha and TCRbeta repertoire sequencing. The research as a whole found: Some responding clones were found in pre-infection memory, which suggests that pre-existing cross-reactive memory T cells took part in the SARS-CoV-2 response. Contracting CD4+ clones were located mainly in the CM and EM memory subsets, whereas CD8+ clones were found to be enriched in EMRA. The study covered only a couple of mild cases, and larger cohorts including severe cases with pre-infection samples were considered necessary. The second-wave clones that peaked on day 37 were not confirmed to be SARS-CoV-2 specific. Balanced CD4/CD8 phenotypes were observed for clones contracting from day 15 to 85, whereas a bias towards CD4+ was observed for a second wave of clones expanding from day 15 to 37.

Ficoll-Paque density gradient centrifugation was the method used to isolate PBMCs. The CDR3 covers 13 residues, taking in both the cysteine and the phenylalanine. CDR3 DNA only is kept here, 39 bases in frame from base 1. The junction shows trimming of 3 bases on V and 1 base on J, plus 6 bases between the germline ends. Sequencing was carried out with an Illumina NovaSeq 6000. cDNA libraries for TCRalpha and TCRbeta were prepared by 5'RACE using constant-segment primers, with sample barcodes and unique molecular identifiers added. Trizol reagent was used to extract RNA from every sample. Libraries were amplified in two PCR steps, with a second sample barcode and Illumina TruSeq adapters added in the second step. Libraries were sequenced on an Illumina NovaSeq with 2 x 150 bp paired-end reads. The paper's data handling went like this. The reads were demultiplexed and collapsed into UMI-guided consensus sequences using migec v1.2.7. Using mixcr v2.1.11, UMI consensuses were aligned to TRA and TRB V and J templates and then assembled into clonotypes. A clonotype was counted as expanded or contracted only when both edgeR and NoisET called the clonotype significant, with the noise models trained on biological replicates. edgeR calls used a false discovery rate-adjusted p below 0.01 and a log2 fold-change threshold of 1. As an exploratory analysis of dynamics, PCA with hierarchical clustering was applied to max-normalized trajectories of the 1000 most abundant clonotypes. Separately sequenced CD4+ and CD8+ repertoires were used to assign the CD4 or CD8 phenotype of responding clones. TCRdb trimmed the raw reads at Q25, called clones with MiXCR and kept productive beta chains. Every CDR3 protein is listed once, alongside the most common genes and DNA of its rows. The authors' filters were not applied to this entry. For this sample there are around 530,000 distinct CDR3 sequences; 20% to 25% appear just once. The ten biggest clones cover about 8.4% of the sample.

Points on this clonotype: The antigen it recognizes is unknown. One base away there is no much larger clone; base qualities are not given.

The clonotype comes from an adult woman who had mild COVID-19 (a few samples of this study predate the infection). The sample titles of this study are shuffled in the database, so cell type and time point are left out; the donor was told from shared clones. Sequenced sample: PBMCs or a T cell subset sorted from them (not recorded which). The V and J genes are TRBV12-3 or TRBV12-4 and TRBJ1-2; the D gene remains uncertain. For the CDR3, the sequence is CASSFVINYGYTF. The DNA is TGTGCCAGCAGTTTCGTGATTAACTATGGCTACACCTTC.